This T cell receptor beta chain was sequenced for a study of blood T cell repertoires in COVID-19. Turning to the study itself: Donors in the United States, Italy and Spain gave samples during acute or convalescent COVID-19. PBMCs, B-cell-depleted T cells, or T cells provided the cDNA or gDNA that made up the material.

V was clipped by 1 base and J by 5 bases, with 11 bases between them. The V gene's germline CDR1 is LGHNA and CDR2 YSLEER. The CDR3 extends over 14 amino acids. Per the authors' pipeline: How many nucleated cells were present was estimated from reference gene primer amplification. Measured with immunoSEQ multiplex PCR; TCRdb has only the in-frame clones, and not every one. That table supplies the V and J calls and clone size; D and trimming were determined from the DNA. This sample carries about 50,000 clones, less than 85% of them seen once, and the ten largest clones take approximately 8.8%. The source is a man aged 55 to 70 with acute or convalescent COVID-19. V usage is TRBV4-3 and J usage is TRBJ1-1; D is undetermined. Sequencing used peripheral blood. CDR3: CASSQGLSGTEAFF. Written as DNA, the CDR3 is TGCGCCAGCAGCCAAGGGCTCTCGGGGACTGAAGCTTTCTTT.